This T cell receptor beta chain was recovered during a study of blood T cells in healthy people across ages. Study-level results: Naive CD4+ cells and diversity were both higher in long-lived donors than in aged donors. Observed TCR beta diversity showed a strong correlation with the percentage of naive T cells as measured by flow cytometry. Roughly linearly, TCR beta diversity per million T cells fell as age increased.

This CDR3 region has 13 residues. CDR1 and CDR2 (germline): KGHSH, LQKENI. V was trimmed by 2 bases and J by 5 bases, leaving 10 bases between them. This clonotype appeared many times. Its antigen is undetermined. A second PCR of about 6 to 12 cycles used a sample-barcoded 5' primer and a J-beta primer mix. MiXCR, run by TCRdb on the 5' RACE reads, gives a single entry per CDR3 protein. The data hold some 1.7 million distinct CDR3 sequences, with 28% observed a single time. What was sequenced was blood. The J gene is TRBJ2-7, the V gene TRBV18; D ambiguous. The receptor was isolated from a woman aged 25 to 45 in good health. The CDR3 protein is CASSPATSHEQYF. The DNA for the CDR3 is TGTGCCAGCTCACCAGCGACATCTCACGAGCAGTACTTC.